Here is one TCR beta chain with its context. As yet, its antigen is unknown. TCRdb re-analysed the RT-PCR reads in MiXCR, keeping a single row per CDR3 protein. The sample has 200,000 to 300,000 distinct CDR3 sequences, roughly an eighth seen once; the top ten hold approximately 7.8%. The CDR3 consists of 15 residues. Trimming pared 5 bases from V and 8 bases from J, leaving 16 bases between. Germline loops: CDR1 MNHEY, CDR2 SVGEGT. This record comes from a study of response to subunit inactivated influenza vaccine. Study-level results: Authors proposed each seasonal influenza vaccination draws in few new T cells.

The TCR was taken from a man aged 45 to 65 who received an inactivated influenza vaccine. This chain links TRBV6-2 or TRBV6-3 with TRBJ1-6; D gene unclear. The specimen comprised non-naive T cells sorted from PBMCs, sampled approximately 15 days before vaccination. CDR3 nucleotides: TGTGCCAGCAGTACATCCTTTAGACCCGATTCACCCCTCCACTTT. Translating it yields CASSTSFRPDSPLHF.